This T cell receptor beta chain was identified in a study of blood T cell repertoires in COVID-19. Across the study: Sources were T cells, B-cell-depleted T cells, or PBMCs; the material itself was cDNA or gDNA.

Trimming at V came to 4 bases and at J to 6 bases, leaving 2 bases not matched to a gene. This CDR3 contains 13 residues. Germline CDR1 and CDR2: LGHDT and YNNKEL (reference sequence). For recovered donors of Cohort 3, there were two negative PCRs, clearance, or symptom resolution. TCRdb's copy holds only in-frame clones and misses some; the assay was immunoSEQ multiplex PCR. The table records about 480,000 clones, around 89% of them present only once. This sequence originates from a woman aged 40 to 55 who had recovered from COVID-19. Sequenced sample: PBMCs or T cells enriched from blood (not recorded which). The chain combines TRBV3-1 (or the pseudogene TRBV3-2) with TRBJ1-5; 8 nucleotides match TRBD1. For the CDR3, the DNA is TGTGCCAGCAGCCCCACAGGGGGTCAGCCCCAGCATTTT. It specifies CASSPTGGQPQHF.